This record covers a single T cell receptor (beta chain). Antigen specificity is unknown. Deep TCR-beta sequencing used DNA from uncultured naive and memory CD4+ T cells. The data were produced by immunoSEQ multiplex PCR, yet TCRdb's version contains in-frame clones alone and is incomplete. The sample yields about 60,000 clones, approximately 94% seen once. This entry comes from a study of CD4 T cells in relation to SARS-CoV-2 and coronaviruses. CDR1 SGHVS and CDR2 FNYEAQ come from the germline V gene. CDR3 length equals 12 residues. Trimming shortened V by 2 bases and J by 6 bases, and 6 bases separated the two germline ends. Regarding the study as a whole: The cross-reactivity analysis covered only spike protein, not other viral proteins. According to naive versus memory sequencing, detected responses are memory recall, not newly primed.

CD4+ T cells from unexposed donors were obtained before the COVID-19 pandemic (2011-2018). Naive and memory CD4+ T cells came from enriched cryopreserved PBMCs. This sequence was found in a human donor in good health. The sample was naive CD4+ T cells from PBMCs. Documented subset: naive CD4+ T cells isolated by negative enrichment. The chain carries TRBV7-6 and TRBJ2-3; no firm D call. This CDR3 reads CASSLLWDTQYF. The CDR3 nucleotides read TGTGCCAGCAGCTTACTTTGGGATACGCAGTATTTT.